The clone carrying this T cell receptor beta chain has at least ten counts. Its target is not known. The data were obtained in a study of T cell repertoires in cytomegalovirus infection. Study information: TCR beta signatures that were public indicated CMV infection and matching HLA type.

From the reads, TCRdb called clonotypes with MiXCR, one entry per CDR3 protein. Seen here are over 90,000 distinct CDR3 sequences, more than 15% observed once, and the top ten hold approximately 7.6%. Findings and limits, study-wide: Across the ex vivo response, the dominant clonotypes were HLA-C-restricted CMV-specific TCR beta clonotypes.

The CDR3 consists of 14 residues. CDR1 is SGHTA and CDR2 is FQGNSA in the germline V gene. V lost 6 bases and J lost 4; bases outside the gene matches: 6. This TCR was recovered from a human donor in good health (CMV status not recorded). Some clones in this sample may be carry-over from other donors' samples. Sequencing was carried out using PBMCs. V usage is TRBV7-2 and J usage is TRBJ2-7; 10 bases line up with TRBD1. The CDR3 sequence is CASSRGQGMYEQYF. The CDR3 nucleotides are TGTGCCAGCAGTAGGGGACAGGGGATGTACGAGCAGTACTTC.